The rows below give T cell receptor beta chains drawn from one sample of a study of blood T cell repertoires in COVID-19. Produced via immunoSEQ multiplex PCR; TCRdb's table is partial and in-frame only. Of 350,000 to 450,000 clones listed, about 90% are singletons. The sample taken for sequencing was peripheral blood. The source of these receptors is a woman aged 55-70 years with COVID-19, enrolled during active disease. Both conserved end residues are part of each CDR3. The D gene is left open where the match is weak. The size entry is marked missing in some rows and otherwise reads once, few, many or a size class.

clone size | D gene | J gene | V gene | CDR3 DNA | CDR3 protein
. | . | TRBJ1-4 | TRBV6-5 | TGTGCCAGCAGTACAGGGATTAGGGAAAAACTGTTTTTT | CASSTGIREKLFF
. | . | TRBJ1-6 | TRBV6-5 | TGTGCCACCTCACGGGGGAGCTCCTATAATTCACCCCTCCACTTT | CATSRGSSYNSPLHF
. | TRBD1 | TRBJ1-6 | TRBV4-1 | TGCGCCAGCAGACTGACAGGGACGCCTAATTCACCCCTCCACTTT | CASRLTGTPNSPLHF
. | TRBD2 | TRBJ2-7 | TRBV3-1/TRBV3-2 | TGTGCCAGCAGCCAACAGCGGGGGGGCCGCGAGCAGTACTTC | CASSQQRGGREQYF
. | . | TRBJ1-2 | TRBV2 | TGTGCCAGCAGTGAAAGTTCGGTAATTTATGGCTACACCTTC | CASSESSVIYGYTF
. | . | TRBJ1-1 | TRBV19 | TGTGCCAGTAGGAGGGACATCACCACTGAAGCTTTCTTT | CASRRDITTEAFF
. | TRBD1 | TRBJ1-5 | TRBV18 | TGTGCCAGCTCACCCCGACAGGGGGGGAGCCAGCCCCAGCATTTT | CASSPRQGGSQPQHF
. | TRBD1 | TRBJ2-7 | TRBV18 | TGTGCCAGCTCACCTGGACAGGGGGCAGTCTACGAGCAGTACTTC | CASSPGQGAVYEQYF
. | TRBD2 | TRBJ2-3 | TRBV11-2 | TGTGCCAGCAGCTTCCTTAGCGGGGGCCACACAGATACGCAGTATTTT | CASSFLSGGHTDTQYF
few | TRBD1 | TRBJ2-7 | TRBV18 | TGTGCCAGCTCACGAGACAGGGTAGGATACGAGCAGTACTTC | CASSRDRVGYEQYF
. | TRBD1 | TRBJ2-5 | TRBV5-5 | TGTGCCAGCAACCCACGACAGGGAAACATCCCAGAGACCCAGTACTTC | CASNPRQGNIPETQYF
. | TRBD1 | TRBJ1-6 | TRBV2 | TGTGCCAGCAGTCTCCGGACAGGCCTCAGCTCCTATAATTCACCCCTCCACTTT | CASSLRTGLSSYNSPLHF
. | TRBD1 | TRBJ1-2 | TRBV3-1/TRBV3-2 | TGTGCCAGCAGCCAGGGAACAGGGGGCTATGGCTACACCTTC | CASSQGTGGYGYTF
. | TRBD1 | TRBJ1-6 | TRBV27 | TGTGCCAGCAGTCACTGGACAGGGGATAATTCACCCCTCCACTTT | CASSHWTGDNSPLHF
once | TRBD1 | TRBJ2-2 | TRBV7-9 | TGTGCCAGCAGCTTGTCCGGGACAGGGAACACCGGGGAGCTGTTTTTT | CASSLSGTGNTGELFF
. | . | TRBJ1-3 | TRBV3-1/TRBV3-2 | TGTGCCAGCAGCCACGGAGTTGGCAGATCTGGAAACACCATATATTTT | CASSHGVGRSGNTIYF
. | . | TRBJ1-2 | TRBV7-2 | TGTGCCAGCAGCTTAACGGGACTTCCACCCTATGGCTACACCTTC | CASSLTGLPPYGYTF
. | TRBD1 | TRBJ2-7 | TRBV18 | TGTGCCAGCTCACGAACGACAGGGCCCACCTACGAGCAGTACTTC | CASSRTTGPTYEQYF
. | . | TRBJ1-6 | TRBV6-5 | TGTGCCAGCAAAGGAGACAGGATATATAATTCACCCCTCCACTTT | CASKGDRIYNSPLHF
. | . | TRBJ2-2 | TRBV11-3 | TGTGCCAGCAGCCCGTACCGGGGGAACACCGGGGAGCTGTTTTTT | CASSPYRGNTGELFF
. | TRBD1 | TRBJ1-2 | TRBV6-5 | TGTGCCAGCAGTTCTGGGACAGGGGGAGGCCTTGGTGGCTACACCTTC | CASSSGTGGGLGGYTF
. | TRBD1 | TRBJ2-2 | TRBV5-5 | TGTGCCAGCAGCTTGGAACCCTACAGGGGTGGCACCGGGGAGCTGTTTTTT | CASSLEPYRGGTGELFF
. | . | TRBJ2-7 | TRBV19 | TGTGCCAGTAGTGCGGGGCCGAGGGAGCAGTACTTC | CASSAGPREQYF
once | . | TRBJ1-2 | TRBV27 | TGTGCCAGCTCCTTAGGGGGTCGGGGCTACACCTTC | CASSLGGRGYTF
once | TRBD1 | TRBJ2-3 | TRBV18 | TGTGCCAGCTCACTACAGGGGGTAGGGCACACAGATACGCAGTATTTT | CASSLQGVGHTDTQYF
. | . | TRBJ1-2 | TRBV21-1 | TGTGCCAGCAGCTCCCGACCGGGGGGGGGTAACTATGGCTACACCTTC | CASSSRPGGGNYGYTF
. | TRBD1 | TRBJ1-2 | TRBV28 | TGTGCCCTTGCGACAGGGACAGATGGCTACACCTTC | CALATGTDGYTF
. | TRBD1 | TRBJ1-1 | TRBV4-1 | TGCGCCAGCAGCCAAGCGGACAGGGGCCGTTCCACTGAAGCTTTCTTT | CASSQADRGRSTEAFF
. | TRBD2 | TRBJ2-5 | TRBV5-1 | TGCGCCAGCAGCTCTCGGACTAGCTCCGAGACCCAGTACTTC | CASSSRTSSETQYF
. | . | TRBJ2-7 | TRBV4-1 | TGCGCCAGCAGCCAAGAGGACACGAGCTCCTACGAGCAGTACTTC | CASSQEDTSSYEQYF
few | . | TRBJ1-4 | TRBV5-6 | TGTGCCAGCAGCTCCAGGGATCCTAATGAAAAACTGTTTTTT | CASSSRDPNEKLFF